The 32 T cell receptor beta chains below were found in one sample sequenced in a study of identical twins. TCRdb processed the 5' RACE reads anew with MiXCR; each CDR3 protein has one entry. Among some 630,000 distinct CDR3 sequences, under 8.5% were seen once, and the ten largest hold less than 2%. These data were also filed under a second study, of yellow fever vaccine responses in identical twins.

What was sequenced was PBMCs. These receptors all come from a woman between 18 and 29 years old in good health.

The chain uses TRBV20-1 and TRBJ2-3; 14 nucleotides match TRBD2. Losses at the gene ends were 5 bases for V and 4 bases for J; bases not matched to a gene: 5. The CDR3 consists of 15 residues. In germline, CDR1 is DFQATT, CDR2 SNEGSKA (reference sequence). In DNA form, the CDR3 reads TGCAGTGCTGAGACTAGCGGGAGGGCCCCAGATACGCAGTATTTT. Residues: CSAETSGRAPDTQYF.

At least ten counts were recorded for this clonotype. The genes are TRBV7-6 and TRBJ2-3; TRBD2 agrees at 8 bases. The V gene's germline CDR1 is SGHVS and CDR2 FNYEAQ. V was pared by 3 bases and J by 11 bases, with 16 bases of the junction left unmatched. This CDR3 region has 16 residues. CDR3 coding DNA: TGTGCCAGCAGCTTCGGACCCGGGACTAGGGGTAGACTGCAGTATTTT. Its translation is CASSFGPGTRGRLQYF.

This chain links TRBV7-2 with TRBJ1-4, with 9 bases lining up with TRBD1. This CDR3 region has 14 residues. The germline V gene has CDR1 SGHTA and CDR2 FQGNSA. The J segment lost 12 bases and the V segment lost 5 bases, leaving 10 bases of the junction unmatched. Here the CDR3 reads CASSRTGVFGELFF. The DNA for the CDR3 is TGTGCCAGCAGCCGGACAGGGGTGTTTGGTGAACTGTTTTTT.

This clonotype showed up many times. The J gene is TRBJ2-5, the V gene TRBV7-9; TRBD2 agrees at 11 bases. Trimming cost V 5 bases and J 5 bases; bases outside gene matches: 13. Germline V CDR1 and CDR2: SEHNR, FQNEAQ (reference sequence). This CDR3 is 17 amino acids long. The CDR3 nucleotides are TGTGCCAGCAGCGACCCACTAGCGGGGGCCCCTCTGGAGACCCAGTACTTC. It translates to CASSDPLAGAPLETQYF.

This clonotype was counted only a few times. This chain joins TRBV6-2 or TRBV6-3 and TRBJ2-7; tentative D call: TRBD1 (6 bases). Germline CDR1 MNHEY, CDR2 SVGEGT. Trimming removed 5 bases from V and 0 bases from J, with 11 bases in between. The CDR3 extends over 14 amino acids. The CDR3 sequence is CASSAPGDSYEQYV. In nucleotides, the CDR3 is TGTGCCAGCAGTGCCCCAGGGGACTCCTACGAGCAGTACGTC.

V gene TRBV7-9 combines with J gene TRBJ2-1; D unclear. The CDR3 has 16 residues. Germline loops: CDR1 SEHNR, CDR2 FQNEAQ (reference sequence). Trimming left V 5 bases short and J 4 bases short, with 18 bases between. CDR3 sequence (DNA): TGTGCCAGCAGCCCCAACGTAGGGTTAAAGTACAATGAGCAGTTCTTC. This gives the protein CASSPNVGLKYNEQFF.

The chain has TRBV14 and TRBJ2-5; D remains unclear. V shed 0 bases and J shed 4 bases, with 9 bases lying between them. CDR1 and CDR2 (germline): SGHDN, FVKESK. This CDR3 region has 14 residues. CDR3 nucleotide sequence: TGTGCCAGCAGCCAAGACTATAAGGGAGAGACCCAGTACTTC. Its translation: CASSQDYKGETQYF.

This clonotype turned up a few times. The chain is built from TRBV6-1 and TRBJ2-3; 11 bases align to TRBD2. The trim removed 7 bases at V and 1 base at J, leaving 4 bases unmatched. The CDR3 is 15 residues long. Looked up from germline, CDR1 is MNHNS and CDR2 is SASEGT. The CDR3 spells CASTLAGGGTDTQYF. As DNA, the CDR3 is TGTGCCAGCACCTTAGCGGGAGGGGGCACAGATACGCAGTATTTT.

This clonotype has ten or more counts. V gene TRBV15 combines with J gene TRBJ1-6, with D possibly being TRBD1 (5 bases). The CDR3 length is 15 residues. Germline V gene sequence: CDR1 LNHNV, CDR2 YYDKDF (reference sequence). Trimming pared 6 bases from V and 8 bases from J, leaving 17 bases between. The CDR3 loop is CATRLQGTPDSPLHF. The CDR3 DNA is TGTGCCACCAGGCTGCAGGGAACACCTGATTCACCCCTCCACTTT.

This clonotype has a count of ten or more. The CDR3 loop is CATSGLVKADTQYF. CDR3 nucleotide sequence: TGTGCCACCAGCGGGCTAGTCAAGGCAGATACGCAGTATTTT. This chain uses TRBV15 with TRBJ2-3; D is uncertain. Trimming shortened V by 5 bases and J by 4 bases, and 13 bases separated the two germline ends. Germline CDR1 reads LNHNV; CDR2 reads YYDKDF (reference sequence). CDR3 length: 14 residues.

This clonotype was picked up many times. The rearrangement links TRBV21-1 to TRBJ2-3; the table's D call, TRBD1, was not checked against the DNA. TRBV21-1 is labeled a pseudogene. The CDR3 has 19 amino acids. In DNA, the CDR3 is TGTGCCAGCAGCAAACATTCTGCAGGGTTCACGGGTAACACAGATACGCAGTATTTT. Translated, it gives CASSKHSAGFTGNTDTQYF.

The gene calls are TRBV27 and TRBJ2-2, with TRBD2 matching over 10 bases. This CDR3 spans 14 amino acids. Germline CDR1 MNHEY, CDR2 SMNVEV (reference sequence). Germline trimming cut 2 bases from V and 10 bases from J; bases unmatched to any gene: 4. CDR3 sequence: CASSLRLAGEELFF. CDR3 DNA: TGTGCCAGCAGTTTAAGGCTAGCGGGAGAGGAGCTGTTTTTT.

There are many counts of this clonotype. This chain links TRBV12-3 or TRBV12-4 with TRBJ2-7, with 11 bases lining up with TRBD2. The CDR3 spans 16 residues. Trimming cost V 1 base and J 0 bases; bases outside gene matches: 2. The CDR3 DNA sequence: TGTGCCAGCAGTTTAGTCGGGACTAGCGGCTCCTACGAGCAGTACTTC. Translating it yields CASSLVGTSGSYEQYF.

CDR3 in amino acids: CASSLGQLKNTGELFF. The CDR3 DNA sequence: TGCGCCAGCAGCCTGGGGCAGCTGAAGAACACCGGGGAGCTGTTTTTT. J is TRBJ2-2 and V is TRBV5-1; weak D call: TRBD1 (5 bases). Germline CDR1 reads SGHRS; CDR2 reads YFSETQ. V dropped 4 bases and J dropped 1 base, with 14 bases sitting between them. The CDR3 is made up of 16 amino acids.

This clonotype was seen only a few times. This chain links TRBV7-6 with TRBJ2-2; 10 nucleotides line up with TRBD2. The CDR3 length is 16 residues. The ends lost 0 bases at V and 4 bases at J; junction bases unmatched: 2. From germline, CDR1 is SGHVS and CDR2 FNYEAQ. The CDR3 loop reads CASSLASGGGTGELFF. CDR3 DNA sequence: TGTGCCAGCAGCTTAGCCAGCGGGGGGGGCACCGGGGAGCTGTTTTTT.

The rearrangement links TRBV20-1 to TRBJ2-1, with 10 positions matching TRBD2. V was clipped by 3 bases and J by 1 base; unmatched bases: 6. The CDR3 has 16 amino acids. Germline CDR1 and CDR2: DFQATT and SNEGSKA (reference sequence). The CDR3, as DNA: TGCAGTGCTAGTTCGACTAGCGGGTCTTCCTACAATGAGCAGTTCTTC. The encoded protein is CSASSTSGSSYNEQFF.

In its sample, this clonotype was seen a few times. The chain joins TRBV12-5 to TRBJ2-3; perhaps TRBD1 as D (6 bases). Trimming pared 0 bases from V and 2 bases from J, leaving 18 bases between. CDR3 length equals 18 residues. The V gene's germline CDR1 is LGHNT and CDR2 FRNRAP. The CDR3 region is CASGLVPSGTHHTDTQYF. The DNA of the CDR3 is TGTGCTAGTGGTTTGGTACCAAGTGGGACACACCACACAGATACGCAGTATTTT. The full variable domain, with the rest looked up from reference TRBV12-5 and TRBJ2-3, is DARVTQTPRHKVTEMGQEVTMRCQPILGHNTVFWYRQTMMQGLELLAYFRNRAPLDDSGMPKDRFSAEMPDATLATLKIQPSEPRDSAVYFCASGLVPSGTHHTDTQYFGPGTRLTVL.

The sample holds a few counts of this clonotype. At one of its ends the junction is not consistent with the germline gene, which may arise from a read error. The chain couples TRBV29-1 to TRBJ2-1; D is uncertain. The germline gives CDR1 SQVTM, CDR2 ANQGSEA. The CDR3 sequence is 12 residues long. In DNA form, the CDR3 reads TGCAGCGTAGAAGACTTAGGCAATGAGCAGTTCTTC. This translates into CSVEDLGNEQFF.

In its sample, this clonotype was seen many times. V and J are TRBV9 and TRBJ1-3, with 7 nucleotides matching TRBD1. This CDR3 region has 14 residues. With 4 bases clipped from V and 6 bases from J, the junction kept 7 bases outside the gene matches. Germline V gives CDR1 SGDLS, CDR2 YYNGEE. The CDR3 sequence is CASSPRQGENTIYF. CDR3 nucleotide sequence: TGTGCCAGCAGCCCCCGACAGGGAGAAAACACCATATATTTT.

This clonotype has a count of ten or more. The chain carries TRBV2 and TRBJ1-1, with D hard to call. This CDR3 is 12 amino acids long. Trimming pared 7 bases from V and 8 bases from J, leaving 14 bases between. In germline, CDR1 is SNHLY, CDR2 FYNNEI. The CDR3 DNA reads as TGTGCCAGCATCGAAATTGGAGGGGAAGCTTTCTTT. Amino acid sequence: CASIEIGGEAFF.

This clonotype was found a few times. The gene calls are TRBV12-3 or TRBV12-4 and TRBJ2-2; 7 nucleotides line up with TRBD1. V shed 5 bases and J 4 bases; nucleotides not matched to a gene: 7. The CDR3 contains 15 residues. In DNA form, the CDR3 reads TGTGCCAGCAGTCCCGGGACAGCAACCACCGGGGAGCTGTTTTTT. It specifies CASSPGTATTGELFF.

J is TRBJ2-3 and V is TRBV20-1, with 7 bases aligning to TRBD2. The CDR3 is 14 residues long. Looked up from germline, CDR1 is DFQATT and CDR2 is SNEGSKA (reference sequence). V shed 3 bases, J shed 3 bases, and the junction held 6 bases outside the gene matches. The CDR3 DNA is TGCAGTGCTAGGGTGGGAGGGCCAACAGATACGCAGTATTTT. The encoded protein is CSARVGGPTDTQYF.

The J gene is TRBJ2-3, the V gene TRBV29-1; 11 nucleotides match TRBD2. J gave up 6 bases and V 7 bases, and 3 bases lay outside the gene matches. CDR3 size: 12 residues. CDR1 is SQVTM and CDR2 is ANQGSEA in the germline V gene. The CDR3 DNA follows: TGCAGCGCCCGGACTAGCGGGGATACGCAGTATTTT. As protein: CSARTSGDTQYF.

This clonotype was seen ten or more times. The CDR3 region has the DNA TGTGCCAGCAGCGTAGACCCCGGCGCAGGGGACGAGCAGTACTTC. It encodes CASSVDPGAGDEQYF. The chain employs TRBV9 and TRBJ2-7; D is possibly TRBD1 (6 bases). Germline CDR1 is SGDLS and CDR2 is YYNGEE. V lost 0 bases to trimming and J lost 5 bases, with 15 bases between them. The CDR3 totals 15 residues.

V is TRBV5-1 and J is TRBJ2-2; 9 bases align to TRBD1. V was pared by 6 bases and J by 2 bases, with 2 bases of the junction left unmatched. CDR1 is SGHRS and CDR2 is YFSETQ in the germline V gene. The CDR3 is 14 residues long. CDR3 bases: TGCGCCAGCAAGGGACAGGGTAACACCGGGGAGCTGTTTTTT. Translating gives CASKGQGNTGELFF.

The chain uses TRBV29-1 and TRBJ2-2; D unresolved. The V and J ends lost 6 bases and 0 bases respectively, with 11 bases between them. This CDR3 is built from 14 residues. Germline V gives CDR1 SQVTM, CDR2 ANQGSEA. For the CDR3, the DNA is TGCAGCGTAACGAAACACTCGAACACCGGGGAGCTGTTTTTT. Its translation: CSVTKHSNTGELFF.

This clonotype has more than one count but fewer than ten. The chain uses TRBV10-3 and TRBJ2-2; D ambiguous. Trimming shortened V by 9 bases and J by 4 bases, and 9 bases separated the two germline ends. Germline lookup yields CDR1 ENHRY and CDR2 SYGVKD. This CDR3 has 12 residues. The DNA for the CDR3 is TGTGCCATTCGCGCCAGCACCGGGGAGCTGTTTTTT. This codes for CAIRASTGELFF.

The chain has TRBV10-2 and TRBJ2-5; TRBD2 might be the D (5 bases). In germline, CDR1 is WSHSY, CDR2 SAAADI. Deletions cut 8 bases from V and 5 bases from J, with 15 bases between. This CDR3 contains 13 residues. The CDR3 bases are TGCGCCAGCGCCCGGAGTTTAGCGGAGACCCAGTACTTC. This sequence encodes CASARSLAETQYF.

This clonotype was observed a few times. CDR3 nucleotide sequence: TGTGCCAGCTCATCAAGTCTGGGAACGGGAGCCAAGGACACCGGGGAGCTGTTTTTT. Its protein is CASSSSLGTGAKDTGELFF. This chain joins TRBV18 and TRBJ2-2; a weak D match, TRBD2 (6 bases). The CDR3 contains 19 residues. Deletions cut 5 bases from V and 3 bases from J, with 25 bases between. CDR1 and CDR2 (germline): KGHSH, LQKENI.

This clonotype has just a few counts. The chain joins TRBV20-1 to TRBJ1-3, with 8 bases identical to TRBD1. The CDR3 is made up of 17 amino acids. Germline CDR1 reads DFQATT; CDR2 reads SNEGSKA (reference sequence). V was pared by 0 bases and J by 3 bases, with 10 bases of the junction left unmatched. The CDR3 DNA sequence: TGCAGTGCTAGAGATCGCCAGGGGGCTTGGGGTGGAAACACCATATATTTT. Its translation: CSARDRQGAWGGNTIYF.

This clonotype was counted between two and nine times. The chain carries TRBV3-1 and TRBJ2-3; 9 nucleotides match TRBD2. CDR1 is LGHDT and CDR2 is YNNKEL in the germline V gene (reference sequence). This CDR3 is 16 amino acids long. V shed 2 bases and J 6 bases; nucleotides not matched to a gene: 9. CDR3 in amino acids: CASSQFSSGKPDTQYF. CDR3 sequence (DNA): TGTGCCAGCAGCCAATTTTCTAGCGGGAAACCGGATACGCAGTATTTT.

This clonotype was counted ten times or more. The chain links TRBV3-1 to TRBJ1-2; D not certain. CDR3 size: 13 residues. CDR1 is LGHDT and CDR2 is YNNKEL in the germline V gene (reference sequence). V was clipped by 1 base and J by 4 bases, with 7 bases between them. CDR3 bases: TGTGCCAGCAGCCAAGCCTCTGCCTATGGCTACACCTTC. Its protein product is CASSQASAYGYTF.